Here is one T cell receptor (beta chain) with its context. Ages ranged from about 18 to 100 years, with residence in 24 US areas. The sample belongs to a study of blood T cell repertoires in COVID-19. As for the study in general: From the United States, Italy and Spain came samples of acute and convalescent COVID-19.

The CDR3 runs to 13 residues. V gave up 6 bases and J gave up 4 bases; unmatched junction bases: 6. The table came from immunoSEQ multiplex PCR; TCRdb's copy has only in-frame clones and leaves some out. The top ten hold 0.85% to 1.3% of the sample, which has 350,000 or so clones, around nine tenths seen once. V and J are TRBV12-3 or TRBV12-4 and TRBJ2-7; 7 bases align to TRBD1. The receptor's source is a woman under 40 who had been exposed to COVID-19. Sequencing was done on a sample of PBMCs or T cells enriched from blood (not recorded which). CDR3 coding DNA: TGTGCCAGCAGAGACGGGACAGTGTACGAGCAGTACTTC. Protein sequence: CASRDGTVYEQYF.